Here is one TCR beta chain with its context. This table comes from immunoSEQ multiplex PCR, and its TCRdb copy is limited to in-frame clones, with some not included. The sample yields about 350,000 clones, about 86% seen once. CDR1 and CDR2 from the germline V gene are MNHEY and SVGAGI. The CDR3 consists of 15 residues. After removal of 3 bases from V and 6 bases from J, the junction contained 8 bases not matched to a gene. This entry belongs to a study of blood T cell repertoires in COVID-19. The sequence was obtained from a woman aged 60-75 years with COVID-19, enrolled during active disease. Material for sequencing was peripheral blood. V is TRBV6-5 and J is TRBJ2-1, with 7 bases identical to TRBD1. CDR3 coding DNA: TGTGCCAGCAGTTATAGGGGGCCTCTAAGCAATGAGCAGTTCTTC. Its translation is CASSYRGPLSNEQFF.